The rows below give T cell receptor beta chains drawn from one sample of a study of a mutant IDH1 vaccine in newly diagnosed glioma. Only in-frame clones appear in the TCRdb table, and some are missing; sequencing was by immunoSEQ multiplex PCR. The sample contains 24,000 or so clones, approximately 81% of which appear only once. Which antigens these TCRs recognize remains unknown. This specimen consisted of PBMCs, obtained from a glioma patient whose treatment included an IDH1 peptide vaccine. The source is a middle-aged man with glioma. The CDR3 runs from the conserved cysteine through the conserved F or W. The D gene is left open where the match is weak. The size entry is marked missing in some rows and otherwise reads once, few, many or a size class.

NA TRBJ2-5 TRBV4-3 NA CASSQEDGDQETQYF TGCGCCAGCAGCCAAGAAGACGGGGACCAAGAGACCCAGTACTTC
NA TRBJ1-1 TRBV7-6 once CASSFLTDSTEAFF TGTGCCAGCAGCTTCCTTACGGATAGCACTGAAGCTTTCTTT
NA TRBJ1-2 TRBV5-4 once CASSLRLNYGYTF TGTGCCAGCAGCTTACGCCTAAACTATGGCTACACCTTC
TRBD2 TRBJ2-1 TRBV19 NA CASSIIPSGPRYNEQFF TGTGCCAGTAGTATAATACCTAGCGGGCCCAGGTACAATGAGCAGTTCTTC
NA TRBJ1-5 TRBV10-2 NA CASSENGSNQPQHF TGCGCCAGCAGTGAAAATGGCAGCAATCAGCCCCAGCATTTT
TRBD2 TRBJ2-3 TRBV4-1 NA CASSQASSGRADTQYF TGCGCCAGCAGCCAAGCCTCCAGCGGGAGGGCTGATACGCAGTATTTT
NA TRBJ2-7 TRBV5-4 NA CASSLANRDEQYF TGTGCCAGCAGCTTGGCCAATCGGGACGAGCAGTACTTC
NA TRBJ2-7 TRBV5-4 NA CASSFAAGAYEQYF TGTGCCAGCAGCTTTGCTGCAGGGGCCTACGAGCAGTACTTC
TRBD1 TRBJ1-1 TRBV18 NA CASSLTGERTEAFF TGTGCCAGCTCACTTACAGGGGAGAGGACTGAAGCTTTCTTT
NA TRBJ2-7 TRBV5-1 NA CASSLTDFRSDEQYF TGCGCCAGCAGCTTGACCGACTTTCGTAGCGACGAGCAGTACTTC
TRBD1 TRBJ2-2 TRBV5-1 NA CASSLTGGGFTGELFF TGCGCCAGCAGCTTGACAGGGGGCGGTTTTACTGGGGAGCTGTTTTTT
NA TRBJ2-7 TRBV11-2 NA CASSLAPGQRGYEQYF TGTGCCAGCAGCTTAGCCCCGGGACAGCGGGGCTACGAGCAGTACTTC
TRBD1 TRBJ1-6 TRBV25-1 NA CASSVRTGVHSPLHF TGTGCCAGCAGTGTCCGGACAGGGGTCCACTCACCCCTCCACTTT
NA TRBJ1-2 TRBV18 NA CASSPLRQDYGYTF TGTGCCAGCTCACCGCTTCGACAGGATTATGGCTACACCTTC
TRBD2 TRBJ2-7 TRBV29-1 NA CSVNPSGRSYEQYF TGCAGCGTTAACCCCAGCGGGAGGTCCTACGAGCAGTACTTC
NA TRBJ2-7 TRBV11-2 NA CASSLAGFASAEQYF TGTGCCAGCAGCTTGGCGGGGTTCGCATCGGCCGAGCAGTACTTC
TRBD1 TRBJ2-7 TRBV19 few CASSIDLNRGDEQYF TGTGCCAGTAGTATAGATCTTAACAGGGGTGACGAGCAGTACTTC
NA TRBJ2-1 TRBV5-1 NA CASSLGQGNNEQFF TGCGCCAGCAGCTTGGGGCAGGGAAACAATGAGCAGTTCTTC
NA TRBJ2-7 TRBV4-3 NA CASSQGGQGSSYEQYF TGCGCCAGCAGCCAAGGGGGGCAGGGGAGCTCCTACGAGCAGTACTTC
TRBD1 TRBJ2-3 TRBV29-1 NA CSVSGTGVGTDTQYF TGCAGCGTTTCCGGGACAGGGGTCGGCACAGATACGCAGTATTTT
TRBD2 TRBJ2-3 TRBV6-5 once CASSSGGSTDTQYF TGTGCCAGCTCGAGCGGGGGTAGCACAGATACGCAGTATTTT
TRBD1 TRBJ2-7 TRBV28 NA CASSRTGGYEQYF TGTGCCAGCAGCAGGACAGGGGGCTACGAGCAGTACTTC
TRBD1 TRBJ1-2 TRBV6-4 few CASSPTGGHYGYTF TGTGCCAGCAGTCCGACAGGGGGCCACTATGGCTACACCTTC
NA TRBJ2-1 TRBV14 NA CASSQMGGTSSYNEQFF TGTGCCAGCAGCCAAATGGGTGGCACGAGCTCCTACAATGAGCAGTTCTTC
NA TRBJ1-2 TRBV19 NA CASSITGGFYGYTF TGTGCCAGTAGTATAACGGGGGGGTTCTATGGCTACACCTTC
NA TRBJ2-1 TRBV7-9 NA CASSGYSGKQFF TGTGCCAGCAGTGGGTACTCGGGAAAGCAGTTCTTC
NA TRBJ2-1 TRBV6-1 once CAILQRAPYNEQFF TGTGCCATACTACAGCGAGCCCCCTACAATGAGCAGTTCTTC
NA TRBJ2-1 TRBV19 NA CASSNHNEQFF TGTGCCAGTAGTAATCATAATGAGCAGTTCTTC
NA TRBJ1-2 TRBV5-4 NA CASSLIAEDYTF TGTGCCAGCAGCTTGATTGCGGAGGACTACACCTTC
NA TRBJ1-3 TRBV19 NA CASSIGHTESGNTIYF TGTGCCAGTAGTATTGGCCACACCGAATCTGGAAACACCATATATTTT
TRBD1 TRBJ1-2 TRBV19 few CASSKQGAAYGYTF TGTGCCAGTAGCAAACAGGGGGCCGCCTATGGCTACACCTTC
TRBD1 TRBJ1-2 TRBV5-4 NA CASSTEVTGDSNYGYTF TGTGCCAGCAGCACTGAGGTGACAGGGGATTCTAACTATGGCTACACCTTC
NA TRBJ2-7 TRBV7-2 once CASSSRTQSSYEQYF TGTGCCAGCAGCTCAAGGACTCAAAGCTCCTACGAGCAGTACTTC
NA TRBJ2-7 TRBV27 NA CASKGLGATYEQYF TGTGCCAGCAAGGGATTGGGTGCGACCTACGAGCAGTACTTC
TRBD2 TRBJ2-7 TRBV5-4 NA CASSLAATSAYEQYF TGTGCCAGCAGCTTGGCCGCGACTAGCGCCTACGAGCAGTACTTC
NA TRBJ2-1 TRBV6-5 NA CASSYSRPPAGNEQFF TGTGCCAGCAGTTACTCTCGCCCGCCCGCGGGGAATGAGCAGTTCTTC
TRBD1 TRBJ2-7 TRBV6-6 NA CASTPQDRGLGEQYF TGTGCCAGCACCCCCCAGGACAGGGGGCTGGGGGAGCAGTACTTC
NA TRBJ2-2 TRBV9 NA CASSQGKVNTGELFF TGTGCCAGCAGCCAAGGTAAAGTGAACACCGGGGAGCTGTTTTTT
TRBD1 TRBJ1-4 TRBV4-3 NA CASSQDSGDRGVKLFF TGCGCCAGCAGCCAAGATTCAGGAGACAGGGGTGTAAAACTGTTTTTT
NA TRBJ2-1 TRBV9 once CASSSFGVHRYNEQFF TGTGCCAGCAGCTCCTTCGGGGTCCACAGGTACAATGAGCAGTTCTTC
TRBD2 TRBJ2-7 TRBV5-1 NA CASSMLAGDFYEQYF TGCGCCAGCAGCATGCTAGCGGGCGACTTCTACGAGCAGTACTTC
NA TRBJ1-1 TRBV5-1 NA CASSLAPGTEAFF TGCGCCAGCAGCTTGGCCCCGGGAACTGAAGCTTTCTTT
TRBD1 TRBJ2-7 TRBV6-5 NA CASSYSRTGGHEQYF TGTGCCAGCAGTTACTCTAGGACAGGTGGCCACGAGCAGTACTTC
NA TRBJ2-1 TRBV5-1 NA CASSLSGTPGSYNEQFF TGCGCCAGCAGCTTGTCCGGGACCCCCGGCTCCTACAATGAGCAGTTCTTC
TRBD2 TRBJ2-3 TRBV5-4 NA CASKERREGSATQYF TGTGCCAGCAAGGAGCGGAGGGAGGGGTCGGCGACGCAGTATTTT
NA TRBJ2-1 TRBV5-8 NA CASSLLSSESSYNEQFF TGTGCCAGCAGCTTGCTGTCTAGCGAAAGCTCCTACAATGAGCAGTTCTTC
TRBD2 TRBJ2-3 TRBV5-1 NA CASSHHRGGLAGLGTDTQYF TGCGCCAGCAGCCATCACCGAGGGGGACTAGCGGGGCTCGGCACAGATACGCAGTATTTT
TRBD1 TRBJ2-2 TRBV6-5 NA CASKRPTGGTGELFF TGTGCCAGCAAGAGACCAACAGGGGGCACCGGGGAGCTGTTTTTT
NA TRBJ2-5 TRBV29-1 NA CSVGWGVRQETQYF TGCAGCGTGGGCTGGGGGGTCCGTCAAGAGACCCAGTACTTC
NA TRBJ1-1 TRBV7-9 NA CASSLVPDPEAFF TGTGCCAGCAGCTTAGTACCGGACCCTGAAGCTTTCTTT
NA TRBJ2-7 TRBV4-1 NA CASSQARGLEQYF TGCGCCAGCAGCCAAGCCAGAGGACTTGAGCAGTACTTC
NA TRBJ1-5 TRBV6-4 NA CASSGDAHQPQHF TGTGCCAGCAGCGGGGACGCCCATCAGCCCCAGCATTTT
NA TRBJ2-4 TRBV6-6 NA CASSALIGSDKNIQYF TGTGCCAGCAGCGCCCTCATCGGGAGTGACAAAAACATTCAGTACTTC
NA TRBJ2-5 TRBV7-2 NA CASSAEGGRETQYF TGTGCCAGCAGCGCAGAAGGGGGGCGGGAGACCCAGTACTTC
NA TRBJ2-3 TRBV19 NA CASSYRDSPTDTQYF TGTGCCAGTAGTTACCGGGACTCCCCCACAGATACGCAGTATTTT
TRBD2 TRBJ2-7 TRBV5-4 NA CASSPGGGLGIYEQYF TGTGCCAGCAGCCCGGGCGGGGGACTAGGGATCTACGAGCAGTACTTC
TRBD1 TRBJ1-2 TRBV19 NA CASIGTGFDGYTF TGTGCCAGTATCGGGACAGGGTTTGATGGCTACACCTTC
NA TRBJ1-1 TRBV6-5 NA CASSYLSQGLAEAFF TGTGCCAGCAGTTACTTGTCTCAAGGGCTTGCTGAAGCTTTCTTT
TRBD1 TRBJ2-7 TRBV11-2 NA CASSPLGQGGEQYF TGTGCCAGCAGCCCCCTGGGACAGGGCGGTGAGCAGTACTTC